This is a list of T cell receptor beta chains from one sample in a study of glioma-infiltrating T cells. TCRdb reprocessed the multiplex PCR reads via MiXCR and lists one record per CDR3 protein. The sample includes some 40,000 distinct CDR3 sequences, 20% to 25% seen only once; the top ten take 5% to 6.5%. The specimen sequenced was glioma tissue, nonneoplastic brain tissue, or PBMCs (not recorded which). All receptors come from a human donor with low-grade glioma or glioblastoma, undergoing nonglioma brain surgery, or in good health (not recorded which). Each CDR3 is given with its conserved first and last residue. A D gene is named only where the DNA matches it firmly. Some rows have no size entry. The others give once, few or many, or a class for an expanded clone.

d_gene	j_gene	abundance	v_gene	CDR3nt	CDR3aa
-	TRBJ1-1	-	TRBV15	TGTGCCACCAGCATTAGAGGAGGAGGCCCTGAAGCTTCCTTT	CATSIRGGGPEASF
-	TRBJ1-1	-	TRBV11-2	TGTGCCAGCAGCCTGTTTTCCTGGAATGAAGCTTTCTTT	CASSLFSWNEAFF
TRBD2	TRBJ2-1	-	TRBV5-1	TGCGCCAGCAGCTTGGAGCGGGGGGTAATAAATGAGCAGTTCTTC	CASSLERGVINEQFF
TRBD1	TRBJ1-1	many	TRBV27	TGTGCCAGCAGTTTATCAAAGGGGGCGAGGAGCACTGAAGCTTTCTTT	CASSLSKGARSTEAFF
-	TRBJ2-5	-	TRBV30	TGTGCCTGGAGTGTAGCACCAGACGTCCAAGAGACCCAGTACTTC	CAWSVAPDVQETQYF
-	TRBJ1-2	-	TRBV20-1	TGCAGTGCTAGAGATCTGGAGCGGCAGAACTTC	CSARDLERQNF
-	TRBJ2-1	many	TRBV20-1	TGCAGTGCTAGAGGGGCGGCGGGGTACAATGAGCAGTTCTTC	CSARGAAGYNEQFF
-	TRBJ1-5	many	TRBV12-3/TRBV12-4	TGTGCCAGCAGTTCGGACAGCCTTAGCAATCAGCCCCAGCATTTT	CASSSDSLSNQPQHF
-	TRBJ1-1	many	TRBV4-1	TGCGCCAGCAGCCAGACAGGAATGAACACTGAAGCTTTCTTT	CASSQTGMNTEAFF
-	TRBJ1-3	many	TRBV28	TGTGCCAGCAGCCCTGGGGGGTTCGGAAACACCATATATTTT	CASSPGGFGNTIYF
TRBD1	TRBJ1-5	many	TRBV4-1	TGCGCCAGCAGCCCAGAAGACCAGGGGGCTAGCAATCAGCCCCAGCATTTT	CASSPEDQGASNQPQHF
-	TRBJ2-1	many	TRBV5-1	TGCGCCAGCACTCTCGACGCCGACAATGAGCAGTTCTTC	CASTLDADNEQFF
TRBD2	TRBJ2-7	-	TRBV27	TGTGCCAGCAGTCCACTAGCGGACGCTTACGAGCAGTACTTC	CASSPLADAYEQYF
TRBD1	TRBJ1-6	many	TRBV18	TGTGCCAGCTCACCGGACAGGGGATTTTCTTCACCCCTCCACTTT	CASSPDRGFSSPLHF
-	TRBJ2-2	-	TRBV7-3	TGTGCCAGCAGTCCCGGGACTGGGGCCGGGGAGCTGTTTTTT	CASSPGTGAGELFF
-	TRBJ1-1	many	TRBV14	TGTGCCAGCAGCCGGAGGGGTCTTAACACTGAAGCTTTCTTT	CASSRRGLNTEAFF
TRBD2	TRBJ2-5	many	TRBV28	TGTGCCAGCAGTTCGCTAGCGGGAGTGAAGAATACCCAGTACTTC	CASSSLAGVKNTQYF
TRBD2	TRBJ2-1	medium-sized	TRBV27	TGTGCCAGCAGTTTAACGGGAGGGACGCCGTTCTTC	CASSLTGGTPFF
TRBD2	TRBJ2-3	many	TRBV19	TGTGCCAGTAGTCCCTATAGCGGGGGGCACACAGATACGCAGTATTTT	CASSPYSGGHTDTQYF
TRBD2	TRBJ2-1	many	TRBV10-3	TGTGCCATCAGTGCTGTGCGGGGGGGCCATTGGTCTCCCCATCCCAATGAGCAGTTCTTC	CAISAVRGGHWSPHPNEQFF
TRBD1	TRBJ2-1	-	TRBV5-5	TGTGCCAGCAGCTGGGGGACAGCATCGAGAGAGCAGTTCTTC	CASSWGTASREQFF
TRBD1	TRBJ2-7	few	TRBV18	TGTGCCAGCTCACCAAACCCCGGGACAGGGCTCTACGAGCAGTACTTC	CASSPNPGTGLYEQYF
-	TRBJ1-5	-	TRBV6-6	TGTGCCAGCAGTTACTCGAGCGGGCACAATCAGCCCCAGCATTTT	CASSYSSGHNQPQHF
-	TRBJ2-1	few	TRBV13	TGTGCCAGCAGCGGTCAGGGGGGTCATCTCTCCTACAATGAGCAGTTCTTC	CASSGQGGHLSYNEQFF
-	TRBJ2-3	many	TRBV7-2	TGTGCCAGCAGCCTCGGCGGCGGCAGCAACACAGATACGCAGTATTTT	CASSLGGGSNTDTQYF
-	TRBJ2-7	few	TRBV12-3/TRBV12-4	TGTGCCAGCAGATTACAGGTCCAGGGCGAGCAGTACTTC	CASRLQVQGEQYF
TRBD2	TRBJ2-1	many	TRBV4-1	TGCGCCAGCAGCCAAGTTCTCGGGGGGATCTACAATGAGCAGTTCTTC	CASSQVLGGIYNEQFF
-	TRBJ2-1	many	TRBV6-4	TGTGCCAGCAGTGAAGGGAGTTATGGGGAGCAGTTCTTC	CASSEGSYGEQFF
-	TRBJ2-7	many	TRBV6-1	TGTGCCAGCAGTGAACTAACAGGGTTTAATAACGAGCAGTACTTC	CASSELTGFNNEQYF
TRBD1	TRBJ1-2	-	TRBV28	TGTGCCAGCAGACTCCGACAGGGCGGCTATGGCTACATCTTC	CASRLRQGGYGYIF